The 11 T cell receptor beta chains given below trace back to one sample, sequenced in a study of metastatic and nonmetastatic thyroid tumors. MiXCR re-clonotyped the PCR reads for TCRdb. The profile covers thousands of clones, with under 40% appearing a single time and around a fifth taken by the ten largest. Thyroid surgery was preceded by no treatment in any patient. The sequencing sample was made of tumor tissue. Receptor source: a female donor with papillary thyroid cancer or a benign thyroid nodule (not recorded which). Some clones in this sample may be carry-over from other donors' samples.

This chain links TRBV3-1 with TRBJ2-7; a possible D gene is TRBD1 (7 bases). Germline values: CDR1 LGHDT, CDR2 YNNKEL (reference sequence). V was trimmed by 0 bases and J by 1 base, leaving 16 bases between them. This CDR3 is 17 amino acids long. CDR3 loop: CASSQDRGTAVSYEQYF. CDR3 bases: TGTGCCAGCAGCCAAGATCGGGGGACAGCCGTTTCCTACGAGCAGTACTTC.

This clone was counted only a few times. V and J are TRBV19 and TRBJ2-5, with TRBD2 matching 10 bases. CDR3 length: 14 residues. Germline values: CDR1 LNHDA, CDR2 SQIVND (reference sequence). The V and J ends lost 4 bases and 3 bases, in that order; junction bases with no gene match: 2. The CDR3 is CASSTGLAEETQYF. The DNA of the CDR3 is TGTGCCAGTAGTACCGGACTAGCGGAAGAGACCCAGTACTTC.

This clone has just a few counts. The chain couples TRBV6-1 to TRBJ2-7; 10 bases align to TRBD1. The germline V gene has CDR1 MNHNS and CDR2 SASEGT. The CDR3 has 15 residues. J gave up 0 bases and V 6 bases, and 5 bases lay outside the gene matches. This CDR3 is CASRRQGASSYEQYF. The CDR3 DNA is TGTGCCAGCAGACGACAGGGGGCCAGCTCCTACGAGCAGTACTTC.

In this sample, this clone turned up a few times. The chain recombines TRBV6-5 with TRBJ2-7; 8 bases map to TRBD1. CDR3 size: 15 residues. The V gene's germline CDR1 is MNHEY and CDR2 SVGAGI. With V trimmed by 4 bases and J by 5 bases, 10 bases remained unmatched. The CDR3 coding sequence is TGTGCCAGCAGTTCCCGACAGGGGAATACCCACGAGCAGTACTTC. Protein sequence: CASSSRQGNTHEQYF.

The chain combines TRBV10-2 with TRBJ2-7; 7 bases are a match to TRBD1. The CDR3 is made up of 13 amino acids. V lost 7 bases to trimming and J lost 2 bases; unmatched junction nucleotides: 5. Germline lookup yields CDR1 WSHSY and CDR2 SAAADI. The CDR3 bases are TGCGCCAGCACAGGGACAGAGACCTACGAGCAGTACTTC. Amino acid sequence: CASTGTETYEQYF.

The table lists this clone with a count of one. At one boundary the junction diverges from the germline segment, which might be a read error. Here the CDR3 DNA reads TGTGCCTGGAAGGGTCAAGGAGGTAGAAGGGTTTTT. Translation: CAWKGQGGRRVF. The chain is built from TRBV30 and TRBJ1-3; unclear D gene. Germline values: CDR1 GTSNPN, CDR2 SVGIG (reference sequence). This CDR3 spans 12 amino acids.

This rearrangement joins TRBV27 to TRBJ1-2; D is possibly TRBD1 (5 bases). The CDR3 totals 13 residues. Germline V gene sequence: CDR1 MNHEY, CDR2 SMNVEV (reference sequence). V was clipped by 8 bases and J by 6 bases, with 16 bases between them. CDR3 region: CASGGDPPHGYTF. CDR3 nucleotide sequence: TGTGCCAGCGGTGGGGACCCACCCCATGGCTACACCTTC.

This clone is medium-sized. CDR3 protein: CASSLTLAGGQNEQFF. CDR3 nucleotide sequence: TGTGCCAGCAGCTTAACCCTAGCGGGGGGGCAAAATGAGCAGTTCTTC. This chain uses TRBV7-8 with TRBJ2-1; 12 bases map to TRBD2. Germline V CDR1 and CDR2: SGHVS, FQNEAQ. The CDR3 is 16 residues long. V was clipped by 2 bases and J by 7 bases; unmatched bases: 6.

Sample share makes this clone medium-sized. The chain has TRBV6-1 and TRBJ1-1, with 7 bases fitting TRBD1. The germline V gene encodes CDR1 MNHNS and CDR2 SASEGT. The CDR3 has 14 amino acids. The V segment lost 5 bases and the J segment 5 bases; nucleotides outside the gene matches: 8. The CDR3 nucleotides are TGTGCCAGCAGTTCCGCGACAGGGCTTACTGAAGCTTTCTTT. Its protein is CASSSATGLTEAFF.

The chain uses TRBV11-2 and TRBJ1-1, with D perhaps TRBD1 (5 bases). This CDR3 spans 17 amino acids. Germline V gene sequence: CDR1 SGHAT, CDR2 FQNNGV. V was trimmed by 0 bases and J by 4 bases, leaving 18 bases between them. CDR3: CASSLEAGGGASTEAFF. CDR3 in DNA: TGTGCCAGCAGCTTAGAGGCAGGTGGGGGTGCCTCCACTGAAGCTTTCTTT.

The gene calls are TRBV11-2 and TRBJ2-2, with 11 bases lining up with TRBD2. CDR1 and CDR2 from the germline V gene are SGHAT and FQNNGV. This CDR3 has 22 residues. The V and J ends lost 0 bases and 2 bases, in that order; junction bases with no gene match: 17. For the CDR3, the DNA is TGTGCCAGCAGCTTAGATCAGGGAATCCGACCTAGCGGGAGGCTTAACACCGGGGAGCTGTTTTTT. Its translation: CASSLDQGIRPSGRLNTGELFF. Full variable domain (missing parts from reference TRBV11-2 and TRBJ2-2): EAGVAQSPRYKIIEKRQSVAFWCNPISGHATLYWYQQILGQGPKLLIQFQNNGVVDDSQLPKDRFSAERLKGVDSTLKIQPAKLEDSAVYLCASSLDQGIRPSGRLNTGELFFGEGSRLTVL.